Listed below are T cell receptor beta chains from one sample, sequenced in a study of blood T cell dynamics during melanoma immunotherapy. Sequencing was performed with immunoSEQ multiplex PCR; in TCRdb, only in-frame clones are kept and a portion is missing. Of 8,500 to 11,000 clones listed, around 87% are singletons. The sample consisted of blood, taken from a patient treated with checkpoint blockade. These receptors all stem from a human donor with melanoma. CDR3s include the opening cysteine and the closing phenylalanine or tryptophan. A D gene is named only where the DNA matches it firmly. Rows may omit the clone size; those that give it use once, few, many or a size class.

TRBV19	TRBJ1-5	-	TRBD1	CASSRNIPGQGTHQPQHF	TGTGCCAGTAGTAGGAATATACCGGGACAGGGGACCCATCAGCCCCAGCATTTT
TRBV6-8	TRBJ2-7	-	TRBD2	CASRREAAYEQYF	TGTGCCAGCAGGCGGGAGGCCGCCTACGAGCAGTACTTC
TRBV7-2	TRBJ1-5	-	TRBD1	CASSLQGANGNQPQHF	TGTGCCAGCAGCTTACAGGGGGCTAATGGCAATCAGCCCCAGCATTTT
TRBV30	TRBJ2-6	-	-	CASKTPAGANVLTF	TGTGCCTCGAAGACACCAGCTGGGGCCAACGTCCTGACTTTC
TRBV5-1	TRBJ1-5	-	-	CASSLDRAKPAPAF	TGCGCCAGCAGCTTGGACAGGGCAAAACCAGCCCCAGCATTT
TRBV7-9	TRBJ2-7	-	-	CASSPEASYEQYF	TGTGCCAGCAGCCCCGAGGCCAGCTACGAGCAGTACTTC
TRBV10-1	TRBJ2-6	few	-	CASSPGSGSGANVLTF	TGCGCCAGCAGTCCAGGGTCGGGATCTGGGGCCAACGTCCTGACTTTC
TRBV6-5	TRBJ2-7	-	TRBD1	CASNTRRTGGYEQYF	TGTGCCAGCAACACCCGGCGGACAGGGGGCTACGAGCAGTACTTC
TRBV28	TRBJ1-1	-	TRBD1	CASSGDRGRTEAFF	TGTGCCAGCAGCGGAGACAGGGGGAGGACTGAAGCTTTCTTT
TRBV7-7	TRBJ2-2	-	TRBD1	CASSSHSYRTGGNTGELFF	TGTGCTAGCAGTTCACATTCGTACAGGACAGGGGGGAACACCGGGGAGCTGTTTTTT
TRBV6-6	TRBJ2-5	few	-	CASSYSWGVAEETQYF	TGTGCCAGCAGTTACTCGTGGGGTGTCGCGGAAGAGACCCAGTACTTC
TRBV6-1	TRBJ2-7	-	-	CASIKSGGLPYEQYF	TGTGCCAGCATAAAATCCGGGGGGCTCCCCTACGAGCAGTACTTC
TRBV18	TRBJ2-1	-	TRBD2	CASSTGTSSNEQFF	TGTGCCAGCTCAACCGGGACTAGCTCCAATGAGCAGTTCTTC
TRBV11-2	TRBJ2-7	-	-	CASSMDRFEQYF	TGTGCCAGCAGCATGGACCGGTTCGAGCAGTACTTC
TRBV14	TRBJ2-7	-	TRBD2	CASSPPAGGPYEQYF	TGTGCCAGCAGCCCCCCTGCGGGAGGTCCCTACGAGCAGTACTTC
TRBV19	TRBJ2-6	-	TRBD2	CASRPGGASGANVLTF	TGTGCCAGTCGTCCCGGGGGGGCCTCTGGGGCCAACGTCCTGACTTTC
TRBV5-1	TRBJ2-1	-	TRBD2	CASSTIGLAGIGINEQFF	TGCGCCAGCAGCACTATCGGACTAGCTGGAATCGGGATCAATGAGCAGTTCTTC
TRBV7-9	TRBJ2-1	few	TRBD2	CASSVLAGGLRQFF	TGTGCCAGCAGCGTGCTAGCGGGGGGGCTAAGGCAGTTCTTC
TRBV11-2	TRBJ2-1	-	TRBD1	CASTRTGGLYNEQFF	TGTGCCAGCACCCGGACAGGGGGACTTTACAATGAGCAGTTCTTC
TRBV19	TRBJ2-6	-	-	CASSPGANVLTF	TGTGCCAGCAGCCCTGGGGCCAACGTCCTGACTTTC
TRBV14	TRBJ2-2	-	-	CASSQGPGAAGELFF	TGTGCCAGCAGCCAAGGACCAGGGGCGGCCGGGGAGCTGTTTTTT
TRBV7-9	TRBJ2-5	-	-	CASSLAGDGGTQYF	TGTGCCAGCAGCTTAGCTGGGGACGGGGGGACCCAGTACTTC
TRBV5-4	TRBJ1-1	-	-	CASSFVEAPEAFF	TGTGCCAGCAGCTTCGTCGAGGCCCCTGAAGCTTTCTTT
TRBV5-1	TRBJ2-3	few	TRBD2	CASSLVPSGGMGVNTQYF	TGCGCCAGCAGCTTGGTCCCTAGCGGGGGGATGGGAGTCAATACGCAGTATTTT
TRBV4-2	TRBJ2-7	-	-	CASSQDPTISYEQYF	TGTGCCAGCAGCCAAGACCCTACTATCTCCTACGAGCAGTACTTC
TRBV5-5	TRBJ2-1	-	TRBD2	CASRGGTSGGYEQFF	TGTGCCAGCAGAGGTGGGACTAGCGGGGGCTATGAGCAGTTCTTC
TRBV7-2	TRBJ1-1	-	-	CASSLERAYEAFF	TGTGCCAGCAGCTTAGAAAGGGCTTATGAAGCTTTCTTT
TRBV11-2	TRBJ1-6	-	TRBD1	CASSQGARNSPLHF	TGTGCCAGCAGCCAGGGGGCCCGTAATTCACCCCTCCACTTT
TRBV5-4	TRBJ2-3	-	TRBD2	CASSPGTSGRTDTQYF	TGTGCCAGCAGTCCCGGGACTAGCGGGAGGACAGATACGCAGTATTTT
TRBV10-3	TRBJ1-1	-	TRBD1	CAFRDSDTEAFF	TGTGCCTTCCGGGACAGCGATACTGAAGCTTTCTTT
TRBV7-9	TRBJ1-2	-	-	CASSSWGDYGYTF	TGTGCCAGCAGCTCCTGGGGGGACTATGGCTACACCTTC
TRBV4-2	TRBJ1-1	-	TRBD1	CASSLDRGDTEAFF	TGTGCCAGCAGCCTAGACAGGGGGGACACTGAAGCTTTCTTT
TRBV27	TRBJ2-1	-	-	CASSLLAVNEQFF	TGTGCCAGCAGTCTGTTAGCGGTCAATGAGCAGTTCTTC
TRBV9	TRBJ2-7	once	-	CASSPRPSSYEQYF	TGTGCCAGCAGCCCCCGCCCCAGCTCCTACGAGCAGTACTTC
TRBV4-1	TRBJ2-2	-	-	CASSQVTHTGELFF	TGCGCCAGCAGCCAAGTAACTCACACCGGGGAGCTGTTTTTT
TRBV6-1	TRBJ2-3	-	TRBD2	CASSEAPAGSTDTQYF	TGTGCCAGCAGTGAAGCTCCAGCGGGGAGCACAGATACGCAGTATTTT
TRBV15	TRBJ2-1	-	TRBD2	CATSRDLLAGGHEQFF	TGTGCCACCAGCAGAGATTTACTAGCGGGGGGCCATGAGCAGTTCTTC
TRBV5-4	TRBJ1-2	-	-	CASSSGALLYGYTF	TGTGCCAGCAGCTCTGGGGCCCTCCTCTATGGCTACACCTTC
TRBV6-4	TRBJ1-1	-	TRBD1	CASSPGGANTEAFF	TGTGCCAGCAGCCCAGGGGGCGCGAACACTGAAGCTTTCTTT
TRBV15	TRBJ2-7	few	TRBD2	CATSSGRAGYEQYF	TGTGCCACCAGCAGCGGGAGGGCCGGGTACGAGCAGTACTTC
TRBV5-1	TRBJ1-1	-	TRBD1	CASSPEGTGRNTEAFF	TGCGCCAGCAGCCCCGAGGGGACAGGCCGCAACACTGAAGCTTTCTTT
TRBV11-2	TRBJ2-7	-	TRBD2	CASSSLAGGSEQYF	TGTGCCAGCAGCTCACTAGCGGGGGGATCCGAGCAGTACTTC
TRBV28	TRBJ2-7	-	-	CASSNRVHFYEQYF	TGTGCCAGCAGTAATAGGGTTCACTTCTACGAGCAGTACTTC
TRBV2	TRBJ1-1	-	TRBD1	CASSIKQGANTEAFF	TGTGCCAGCAGTATCAAACAGGGGGCAAACACTGAAGCTTTCTTT
TRBV19	TRBJ2-1	-	-	CASKRGNEQFF	TGTGCCAGTAAACGGGGGAATGAGCAGTTCTTC
TRBV9	TRBJ2-2	-	-	CASSAIGELFF	TGTGCCAGCAGCGCCATCGGGGAGCTGTTTTTT
TRBV20-1	TRBJ1-4	few	-	CSAGPPEKLFF	TGCAGTGCGGGCCCCCCCGAAAAACTGTTTTTT
TRBV4-1	TRBJ2-2	-	-	CASSQEGTRGTGELFF	TGCGCCAGCAGCCAAGAAGGAACTAGGGGCACCGGGGAGCTGTTTTTT
TRBV28	TRBJ2-7	-	-	CASTSQGGYEQYF	TGTGCCAGCACTTCACAGGGAGGGTACGAGCAGTACTTC
TRBV6-1	TRBJ2-1	-	-	CASKTAYEQFF	TGTGCCAGCAAGACAGCCTATGAGCAGTTCTTC
TRBV6-1	TRBJ2-1	-	TRBD2	CASSELSGLGSYNEQFF	TGTGCCAGCAGTGAATTGTCCGGACTAGGCTCCTACAATGAGCAGTTCTTC
TRBV30	TRBJ2-7	-	-	CAWSANYEQYF	TGTGCCTGGAGTGCGAACTACGAGCAGTACTTC
TRBV5-1	TRBJ1-2	once	-	CASSLAKGGGYTF	TGCGCCAGCAGCTTGGCCAAGGGGGGCGGCTACACCTTC
TRBV6-1	TRBJ1-3	-	-	CASKLGNTIYF	TGTGCCAGCAAGCTTGGAAACACCATATATTTT
TRBV9	TRBJ2-2	-	TRBD1	CASRTGQGPGELFF	TGTGCCAGCAGGACCGGACAGGGGCCCGGGGAGCTGTTTTTT
TRBV4-2	TRBJ2-3	-	TRBD2	CASSLLGGRAGGTDTQYF	TGTGCCAGCAGCCTCCTTGGGGGGAGGGCCGGTGGCACAGATACGCAGTATTTT
TRBV6-1	TRBJ1-4	-	-	CASSETATGLFF	TGTGCCAGCAGTGAAACCGCCACGGGGCTGTTTTTT